The source of this TCR beta chain is a study of T cell clonality in common variable immunodeficiency. The study, taken as a whole, reports: Common variable immunodeficiency TCR beta sequences reportedly had fewer deletions and N-nucleotide insertions. CVID subjects showed higher TCRbeta clonality than healthy controls. Shared TCRbeta clones were fewer between CVID subjects than controls.

CDR1 LNHDA and CDR2 SQIVND come from the germline V gene (reference sequence). The length of the CDR3 is 15 residues. Trimming pared 6 bases from V and 0 bases from J, leaving 12 bases between. Sequencing input was equivalent genomic DNA from CVID and controls. Libraries were prepared by immunoSEQ multiplex PCR; TCRdb keeps only in-frame clonotypes and omits some of them. The sample offers tens of thousands of clones and no singletons, the top ten holding roughly 5.5%. This clone occurred many times. Its antigen is unidentified. The CDR3 goes on 3 residues after the read ends, and that part is filled in from the germline J gene.

V gene TRBV19 combines with J gene TRBJ1-5, with D perhaps TRBD1 (6 bases). The sequenced sample was peripheral blood mononuclear cells. This clonotype originated in a person aged 18-70 years in good health. CDR3 sequence reads: CASREGTSSNQPQHF. CDR3 bases read: TGTGCCAGTAGAGAAGGGACATCTAGCAATCAGCCC.